This is a list of T cell receptor beta chains from one sample in a study of response to subunit inactivated influenza vaccine. TCRdb ran MiXCR on the RT-PCR reads and lists one entry per CDR3 protein. The profile shows some 570,000 distinct CDR3 sequences, over 9% of them singletons. These data also formed part of another study, on T cells expressing NK-cell markers.

The source material was PBMCs from blood, sampled on the day of vaccination. The origin of the receptors is a man between 45 and 60 years old who received an inactivated influenza vaccine. Each CDR3 is given with its conserved first and last residue. D genes are given only for firm matches. The size of a clone is reported for some rows only, either as once, few or many, or as a class for expanded clones.

d_gene: -
abundance: few
v_gene: TRBV5-6
j_gene: TRBJ1-1
CDR3nt: TGTGCCAGCAGCTTATCTGCGAACACTGAAGCTTTCTTT
CDR3aa: CASSLSANTEAFF

d_gene: -
abundance: few
v_gene: TRBV5-1
j_gene: TRBJ2-3
CDR3nt: TGCGCCAGCAGCTTTAACGCAGGCACAGATACGCAGTATTTT
CDR3aa: CASSFNAGTDTQYF

d_gene: -
abundance: few
v_gene: TRBV5-1
j_gene: TRBJ2-7
CDR3nt: TGCGCCAGCAGCTTGCGGCAGGGTAGCTTCGAGCAGTACTTC
CDR3aa: CASSLRQGSFEQYF

d_gene: -
abundance: many
v_gene: TRBV29-1
j_gene: TRBJ2-7
CDR3nt: TGCAGCGTTGGGGTGCACGAGCAGTACTTC
CDR3aa: CSVGVHEQYF

d_gene: -
abundance: -
v_gene: TRBV5-4
j_gene: TRBJ2-7
CDR3nt: TGTGCCAGCAGCTTGTCCGCTTCCGAGCAGTACTTC
CDR3aa: CASSLSASEQYF

d_gene: -
abundance: many
v_gene: TRBV29-1
j_gene: TRBJ2-7
CDR3nt: TGCAGCGTGTCCGGAATCTCCTACGAGCAGTACTTC
CDR3aa: CSVSGISYEQYF

d_gene: TRBD1
abundance: few
v_gene: TRBV12-3/TRBV12-4
j_gene: TRBJ1-2
CDR3nt: TGTGCCAGCAGTTTCAGAGGGGGCGCAGGTGGCTACACCTTC
CDR3aa: CASSFRGGAGGYTF

d_gene: TRBD2
abundance: few
v_gene: TRBV20-1
j_gene: TRBJ2-7
CDR3nt: TGCAGTGCCCCACTAGCGACGAGCTCCTACGAGCAGTACTTC
CDR3aa: CSAPLATSSYEQYF

d_gene: TRBD2
abundance: -
v_gene: TRBV12-3/TRBV12-4
j_gene: TRBJ2-1
CDR3nt: TGTGCCAGCAGTTTGGAGGGAGGGACCGATGAGCAGTTCTTC
CDR3aa: CASSLEGGTDEQFF

d_gene: TRBD1
abundance: few
v_gene: TRBV5-1
j_gene: TRBJ2-3
CDR3nt: TGCGCCAGCAGCACCCGACAGGGCGGGAGCACAGATACGCAGTATTTT
CDR3aa: CASSTRQGGSTDTQYF

d_gene: -
abundance: -
v_gene: TRBV30
j_gene: TRBJ2-7
CDR3nt: TGTGCCTTTCACCGGGATAACTACGAGCAGTACTTC
CDR3aa: CAFHRDNYEQYF

d_gene: -
abundance: many
v_gene: TRBV5-5
j_gene: TRBJ2-3
CDR3nt: TGTGCCAGCAGCGAACGGACAGGCACAGATACGCAGTATTTT
CDR3aa: CASSERTGTDTQYF

d_gene: TRBD1
abundance: few
v_gene: TRBV6-5
j_gene: TRBJ1-1
CDR3nt: TGTGCCAGCAGTTACTTTCGACAGGGGGCGCTAGGAGCTTTCTTT
CDR3aa: CASSYFRQGALGAFF

d_gene: TRBD1
abundance: few
v_gene: TRBV14
j_gene: TRBJ1-6
CDR3nt: TGTGCCAGCAGCCATCAGGGGGGCCGGGGAAATTCACCCCTCCACTTT
CDR3aa: CASSHQGGRGNSPLHF

d_gene: -
abundance: -
v_gene: TRBV7-9
j_gene: TRBJ1-5
CDR3nt: TGTGCCAGCAGCCCGGATGAGCGTGGGGTACAGCCCCAGCATTTT
CDR3aa: CASSPDERGVQPQHF

d_gene: TRBD1
abundance: -
v_gene: TRBV4-2
j_gene: TRBJ2-1
CDR3nt: TGTGCCAGCAGCTCGTCCAGGACAGGAGTAAACAATGAGCAGTTCTTC
CDR3aa: CASSSSRTGVNNEQFF

d_gene: -
abundance: few
v_gene: TRBV11-2
j_gene: TRBJ2-1
CDR3nt: TGTGCCAGCAGCTTAGATTCACCGCGAGAGCAGTTCTTC
CDR3aa: CASSLDSPREQFF

d_gene: TRBD2
abundance: -
v_gene: TRBV20-1
j_gene: TRBJ2-7
CDR3nt: TGCAGTGCCGATAGCGGGGGGGCCTACGAGCAGTACTTC
CDR3aa: CSADSGGAYEQYF

d_gene: TRBD1
abundance: few
v_gene: TRBV5-1
j_gene: TRBJ1-1
CDR3nt: TGCGCCAGCAGCTTTCACCGGGGACAGGGGGCAAGCACTGAAGCTTTCTTT
CDR3aa: CASSFHRGQGASTEAFF

d_gene: -
abundance: many
v_gene: TRBV10-3
j_gene: TRBJ2-1
CDR3nt: TGTGCCATCAGTGAATGGGTTAGCGGCAACAATGAGCAGTTCTTC
CDR3aa: CAISEWVSGNNEQFF

d_gene: -
abundance: -
v_gene: TRBV12-3/TRBV12-4
j_gene: TRBJ2-5
CDR3nt: TGTGCCAGCAGCTTTAAAGGGACCACGGTCGGCCAAGAGACCCAGTACTTC
CDR3aa: CASSFKGTTVGQETQYF

d_gene: -
abundance: few
v_gene: TRBV18
j_gene: TRBJ1-1
CDR3nt: TGTGCCAGCTCACCCGGGGGAATCTTGAACACTGAAGCTTTCTTT
CDR3aa: CASSPGGILNTEAFF

d_gene: -
abundance: few
v_gene: TRBV5-1
j_gene: TRBJ2-5
CDR3nt: TGCGCCAGCAGCCCGGGGTGGGGAATAGAGACCCAGTACTTC
CDR3aa: CASSPGWGIETQYF

d_gene: TRBD2
abundance: -
v_gene: TRBV4-2
j_gene: TRBJ2-7
CDR3nt: TGTGCCAGCAGCCAGTTAGCGGGAGGGCCAAACTACGAGCAGTACTTC
CDR3aa: CASSQLAGGPNYEQYF

d_gene: -
abundance: few
v_gene: TRBV18
j_gene: TRBJ2-1
CDR3nt: TGTGCCAGCTCACCACCATCTAGCTTCCACAATGAGCAGTTCTTC
CDR3aa: CASSPPSSFHNEQFF

d_gene: -
abundance: -
v_gene: TRBV6-2/TRBV6-3
j_gene: TRBJ1-1
CDR3nt: TGTGCCAGCAGTTACCTAAGGGGCACTGAAGCTTTCTTT
CDR3aa: CASSYLRGTEAFF

d_gene: -
abundance: -
v_gene: TRBV7-2
j_gene: TRBJ2-1
CDR3nt: TGTGCCAGCACGGCGGGTAACTACAATGAGCAGTTCTTC
CDR3aa: CASTAGNYNEQFF

d_gene: -
abundance: -
v_gene: TRBV11-2
j_gene: TRBJ2-1
CDR3nt: TGTGCCAGCAGCTTAGGTCTCGCAGGGCCTAGCTCCTACAATGAGCAGTTCTTC
CDR3aa: CASSLGLAGPSSYNEQFF

d_gene: TRBD1
abundance: many
v_gene: TRBV20-1
j_gene: TRBJ2-7
CDR3nt: TGCAGCGGGGGACAGGGTCGGTACGAGCAGTACTTC
CDR3aa: CSGGQGRYEQYF

d_gene: -
abundance: few
v_gene: TRBV29-1
j_gene: TRBJ2-2
CDR3nt: TGCAGCGTTGATATCCCCGGGACCGGGGAGCTGTTTTTT
CDR3aa: CSVDIPGTGELFF

d_gene: -
abundance: few
v_gene: TRBV29-1
j_gene: TRBJ1-6
CDR3nt: TGCAGCGTGTGGACGGCCGGTTCACCCCTCCACTTT
CDR3aa: CSVWTAGSPLHF

d_gene: -
abundance: few
v_gene: TRBV10-3
j_gene: TRBJ1-5
CDR3nt: TGTGCCATCAGTGAGTCGTGGACAACCCATAGCAATCAGCCCCAGCATTTT
CDR3aa: CAISESWTTHSNQPQHF

d_gene: -
abundance: -
v_gene: TRBV7-2
j_gene: TRBJ2-2
CDR3nt: TGTGCCAGCAGCTTAGTAGGACAGGAGCTGTTTTTT
CDR3aa: CASSLVGQELFF

d_gene: TRBD1
abundance: few
v_gene: TRBV29-1
j_gene: TRBJ2-7
CDR3nt: TGCAGCGTTGAGCCGGGACAGGGTTACGAGCAGTACTTC
CDR3aa: CSVEPGQGYEQYF

d_gene: TRBD1
abundance: -
v_gene: TRBV12-3/TRBV12-4
j_gene: TRBJ1-1
CDR3nt: TGTGCCAGCAGTTTAGGGAGGGGAGGGGGCATTGAAGCTTTCTTT
CDR3aa: CASSLGRGGGIEAFF

d_gene: -
abundance: -
v_gene: TRBV4-3
j_gene: TRBJ2-1
CDR3nt: TGCGCCAGCAGCCAAGATACGGACCATTACAATGAGCAGTTCTTC
CDR3aa: CASSQDTDHYNEQFF

d_gene: -
abundance: few
v_gene: TRBV7-9
j_gene: TRBJ1-6
CDR3nt: TGTGCCAGCAGCCACACCCAGGACCCCTTATCCACCCTCCACTTT
CDR3aa: CASSHTQDPLSTLHF

d_gene: -
abundance: many
v_gene: TRBV20-1
j_gene: TRBJ2-7
CDR3nt: TGCAGTGCTAGTCAAGGGGGCTACGAGCAGTACTTC
CDR3aa: CSASQGGYEQYF

d_gene: -
abundance: -
v_gene: TRBV3-1
j_gene: TRBJ1-5
CDR3nt: TGTGCCAGCAGCCAAGGGGGGCCCCAGCATTTT
CDR3aa: CASSQGGPQHF

d_gene: -
abundance: -
v_gene: TRBV6-1
j_gene: TRBJ1-2
CDR3nt: TGTGCCAGCAGTGAAAGGGCAGGACAGAATTACTATGGCTACACCTTC
CDR3aa: CASSERAGQNYYGYTF

d_gene: TRBD1
abundance: -
v_gene: TRBV11-1
j_gene: TRBJ2-7
CDR3nt: TGTGCCAGCAGCTTGGGACAGCTAACCCCCTACGAGCAGTACTTC
CDR3aa: CASSLGQLTPYEQYF

d_gene: -
abundance: few
v_gene: TRBV6-2/TRBV6-3
j_gene: TRBJ2-4
CDR3nt: TGTGCCACCAGGGATTTCCGAGCCAAAAACATTCAGTACTTC
CDR3aa: CATRDFRAKNIQYF

d_gene: -
abundance: -
v_gene: TRBV7-2
j_gene: TRBJ2-1
CDR3nt: TGTGCCAGCAGGGTGGCGGGGGCACATGAGCAGTTCTTC
CDR3aa: CASRVAGAHEQFF

d_gene: -
abundance: few
v_gene: TRBV7-7
j_gene: TRBJ2-1
CDR3nt: TGTGCCAGCAGCTTAGTGGAGACAGGATCCTACAATGAGCAGTTCTTC
CDR3aa: CASSLVETGSYNEQFF

d_gene: TRBD2
abundance: -
v_gene: TRBV6-2/TRBV6-3
j_gene: TRBJ2-1
CDR3nt: TGTGCCAGCAGTTACTCTTCTAGCGGGAGTAAACAGGACAATGAGCAGTTCTTC
CDR3aa: CASSYSSSGSKQDNEQFF

d_gene: -
abundance: few
v_gene: TRBV5-1
j_gene: TRBJ2-1
CDR3nt: TGCGCCAGCAGCCACACTAGCAGAGATGAGCAGTTCTTC
CDR3aa: CASSHTSRDEQFF

d_gene: -
abundance: few
v_gene: TRBV28
j_gene: TRBJ1-1
CDR3nt: TGTGCCAGCTTACTAGGAGGGAACACTGAAGCTTTCTTT
CDR3aa: CASLLGGNTEAFF

d_gene: TRBD1
abundance: -
v_gene: TRBV28
j_gene: TRBJ2-5
CDR3nt: TGTGCCAGCAGCCCACAGGGGGCGGATCAAGAGACCCAGTACTTC
CDR3aa: CASSPQGADQETQYF

d_gene: -
abundance: many
v_gene: TRBV25-1
j_gene: TRBJ2-2
CDR3nt: TGTGCCAGCAGTGAATCCCAGGATCCAACCGGGGAGCTGTTTTTT
CDR3aa: CASSESQDPTGELFF

d_gene: -
abundance: -
v_gene: TRBV29-1
j_gene: TRBJ1-4
CDR3nt: TGCAGCGTTGAAATGCCCCAGGGCGGTTCTAATGAAAAACTGTTTTTT
CDR3aa: CSVEMPQGGSNEKLFF